Presented here are 10 T cell receptor beta chains from one specimen sequenced in a study of blood T cell repertoires in COVID-19. Clones were read by immunoSEQ multiplex PCR, and TCRdb kept only the in-frame ones, dropping some. This sample has 250,000 to 300,000 clones; around 85% occur once, and the top ten carry 1.5% to 2%. The sample taken for sequencing was PBMCs or T cells enriched from blood (not recorded which). These receptors originate from a woman aged 45-60 years who had recovered from COVID-19.

In the case of this clone: At one of its ends the junction is not consistent with the germline gene, which may arise from a read error. The V and J genes are TRBV9 and TRBJ1-1; 8 bases fit TRBD1. Germline V lookup: CDR1 SGDLS, CDR2 YYNGEE. The CDR3 extends over 12 amino acids. CDR3: CASSRMTGVKEF. The CDR3 DNA reads as TGTGCCAGCAGCCGAATGACAGGGGTCAAGGAATTT.

The chain joins TRBV3-1 (or the pseudogene TRBV3-2) to TRBJ1-6; perhaps TRBD1 as D (5 bases). V dropped 1 base and J dropped 5 bases, with 12 bases sitting between them. CDR3 size: 16 residues. The V gene's germline CDR1 is LGHDT and CDR2 YNNKEL (reference sequence). CDR3 amino acids: CASSQGQPGHNSPLHF. In nucleotides, the CDR3 is TGTGCCAGCAGCCAAGGACAGCCTGGGCATAATTCACCCCTCCACTTT.

The chain carries TRBV29-1 and TRBJ1-1; 8 bases match TRBD1. CDR3 length: 12 amino acids. CDR1 is SQVTM, CDR2 ANQGSEA, per germline. The V segment lost 3 bases and the J segment 11 bases; nucleotides outside the gene matches: 8. The CDR3 loop reads CSVETGAGIAFF. As DNA, the CDR3 is TGCAGCGTTGAGACAGGGGCCGGTATTGCTTTCTTT.

A few counts support this clone. This rearrangement joins TRBV30 to TRBJ2-7; the match to TRBD2 covers 7 bases. The V and J ends lost 0 bases and 3 bases, in that order; junction bases with no gene match: 8. The CDR3 consists of 15 residues. CDR1 and CDR2 (germline): GTSNPN, SVGIG (reference sequence). The CDR3, as DNA: TGTGCCTGGAGTGTACAGCCTAGCGGATTCTACGAGCAGTACTTC. This gives the protein CAWSVQPSGFYEQYF.

This clone was observed a few times. This sample includes further DNA sequences coding for the same CDR3. The chain combines TRBV5-1 with TRBJ1-2, with D perhaps matching TRBD1 (6 bases). V lost 4 bases to trimming and J lost 4 bases, with 8 bases between them. This CDR3 is built from 12 residues. Germline V gene lookup returns CDR1 SGHRS and CDR2 YFSETQ. The CDR3 coding sequence is TGCGCCAGCAGCCTGGACAGCTATGGCTACACCTTC. Its protein product is CASSLDSYGYTF.

The rearrangement joins TRBV2 to TRBJ2-7, with D tentatively TRBD1 (6 bases). The germline V and J ends were trimmed by 0 bases and 0 bases, with 9 bases remaining between them. CDR3 length equals 15 residues. Per germline, CDR1 SNHLY and CDR2 FYNNEI. The CDR3 coding sequence is TGTGCCAGCAGTGAAGCGGACAGCAGCTCCTACGAGCAGTACTTC. This sequence encodes CASSEADSSSYEQYF.

Regarding this clone: Other nucleotide sequences from this sample produce the same CDR3. The chain recombines TRBV6-5 with TRBJ2-7; D unresolved. CDR1 MNHEY and CDR2 SVGAGI come from the germline V gene. This CDR3 has 13 amino acids. Trimming stripped 2 bases from V and 2 bases from J, with 7 bases between. CDR3 in DNA: TGTGCCAGCAGTTACCGCGAAGCCTACGAGCAGTACTTC. Encoded protein: CASSYREAYEQYF.

This clone was picked up one time. The chain combines TRBV27 with TRBJ2-7; 7 positions agree with TRBD1. Per germline, CDR1 MNHEY and CDR2 SMNVEV (reference sequence). V dropped 5 bases and J dropped 3; count of bases not matched to a gene: 13. The length of the CDR3 is 16 residues. The CDR3 spells CASSLGEGTARYEQYF. The CDR3 DNA reads TGTGCCAGCAGTCTTGGTGAAGGGACAGCCCGCTACGAGCAGTACTTC.

The chain uses TRBV10-3 and TRBJ1-2; D may be TRBD1 (5 bases). The CDR3 totals 14 residues. Germline CDR1 ENHRY, CDR2 SYGVKD. V lost 4 bases, J lost 7 bases, and 16 bases lay in between. CDR3 loop: CAISAGAQISGYTF. DNA for the CDR3: TGTGCCATCAGTGCTGGGGCCCAAATATCTGGCTACACCTTC.

The V call is TRBV5-8, the J call TRBJ2-3; tentatively, D is TRBD1 (6 bases). The CDR3 consists of 18 residues. From germline, CDR1 is SGHTS and CDR2 YDEGEE. Trimming took 5 bases from V and 5 from J, leaving 27 bases between them. CDR3 residues: CASSPIEGSNREVDTQYF. The CDR3 DNA follows: TGTGCCAGCAGTCCAATTGAGGGGTCCAACAGGGAAGTAGATACGCAGTATTTT.